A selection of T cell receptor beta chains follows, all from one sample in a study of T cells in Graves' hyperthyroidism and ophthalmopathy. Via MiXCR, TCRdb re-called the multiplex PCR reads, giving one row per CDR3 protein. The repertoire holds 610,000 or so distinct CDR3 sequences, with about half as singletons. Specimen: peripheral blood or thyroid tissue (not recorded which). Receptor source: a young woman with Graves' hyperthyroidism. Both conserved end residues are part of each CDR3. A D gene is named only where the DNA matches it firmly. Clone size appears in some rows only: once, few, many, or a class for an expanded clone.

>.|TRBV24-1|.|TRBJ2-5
CATSARAWTQYF
TGTGCCACCAGTGCTAGAGCTTGGACCCAGTACTTC
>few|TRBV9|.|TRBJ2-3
CASSVGTGSTDTQYF
TGTGCCAGCAGCGTAGGTACAGGGAGCACAGATACGCAGTATTTT
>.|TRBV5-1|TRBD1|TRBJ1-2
CACSLDGTVYGYTF
TGCGCCTGCAGCTTGGACGGGACAGTCTATGGCTACACCTTC
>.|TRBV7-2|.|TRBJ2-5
CASSQGRNGRGETQYF
TGTGCCAGCAGCCAGGGACGAAACGGACGGGGGGAGACCCAGTACTTC
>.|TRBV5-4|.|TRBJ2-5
CASSPSRTTWETQYF
TGCGCCAGCAGCCCATCGCGGACTACTTGGGAGACCCAGTACTTC
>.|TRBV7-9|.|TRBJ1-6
CASSYARTAVYNSPLHF
TGTGCCAGCAGCTATGCACGGACAGCAGTCTATAATTCACCCCTCCACTTT
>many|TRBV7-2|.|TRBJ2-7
CASSLRGGDRTYEQYF
TGTGCCAGCAGCCTTAGGGGGGGGGACAGAACCTACGAGCAGTACTTC
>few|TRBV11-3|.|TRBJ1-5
CASREGGPQHF
TGTGCCAGCAGAGAGGGAGGGCCCCAGCATTTT
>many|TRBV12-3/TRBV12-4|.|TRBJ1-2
CASTSTGANYGYTF
TGTGCCAGCACCTCGACCGGGGCTAACTATGGCTACACCTTC
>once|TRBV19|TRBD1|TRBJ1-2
CASTTQGALGYTF
TGTGCCAGTACTACCCAGGGGGCTCTTGGCTACACCTTC
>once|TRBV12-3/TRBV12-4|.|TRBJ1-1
CASSPRGGGLAHTEAFF
TGTGCCAGCAGTCCCCGGGGGGGGGGCCTCGCCCACACTGAAGCTTTCTTT
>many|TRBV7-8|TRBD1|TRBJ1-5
CASSSPYRGSNQPQHF
TGTGCCAGCAGCTCGCCCTACAGGGGGAGCAATCAGCCCCAGCATTTT